The 29 T cell receptor beta chains below were found in one sample sequenced in a study of T cells in tumors after PD-1 blockade (dated by TCRdb to between 2019 and 2020). The sample's time point label, decoded: before anti-PD-1 therapy. Libraries came from the immunoSEQ multiplex PCR assay. Drawn from immuneACCESS, this table holds only the in-frame rearrangements with V and J called that TCRdb kept. Clones are partly lost; checked studies trace under half to an unresolved V gene and leave the rest unexplained. The sample includes roughly 60,000 clones, with 80% observed a single time. The top ten clonotypes cover 13% of the sample. Material: PBMCs, obtained before anti-PD-1 treatment. Receptors were obtained from a human donor with basal cell carcinoma.

V and J are TRBV25-1 and TRBJ2-2, with D perhaps TRBD2 (6 bases). Trimming took 4 bases from V and 7 from J, leaving 19 bases between them. From germline, CDR1 is MGHDK and CDR2 SYGVNS. There are 16 residues in the CDR3. This chain's CDR3 is CASSVPGGGTVGELFF. The CDR3 DNA sequence: TGTGCCAGCAGTGTCCCCGGTGGGGGGACCGTCGGGGAGCTGTTTTTT. The full variable domain, completed using reference TRBV25-1 and TRBJ2-2, is EADIYQTPRYLVIGTGKKITLECSQTMGHDKMYWYQQDPGMELHLIHYSYGVNSTEKGDLSSESTVSRIRTEHFPLTLESARPSHTSQYLCASSVPGGGTVGELFFGEGSRLTVL.

In its sample, this clone was seen a few times. V gene TRBV12-3 or TRBV12-4 combines with J gene TRBJ1-1; D is uncertain. Trimming shortened V by 5 bases and J by 1 base, and 8 bases separated the two germline ends. The CDR3 extends over 13 amino acids. For the CDR3, the DNA is TGTGCCAGCAGTCGGTACGGGAACACTGAAGCTTTCTTT. This encodes CASSRYGNTEAFF.

V gene TRBV5-1 combines with J gene TRBJ2-2; 7 bases are a match to TRBD2. V shed 4 bases and J 2 bases; nucleotides not matched to a gene: 5. Germline CDR1 reads SGHRS; CDR2 reads YFSETQ. This CDR3 region has 15 residues. CDR3: CASSPGTTNTGELFF. CDR3 bases: TGCGCCAGCAGCCCCGGGACTACCAACACCGGGGAGCTGTTTTTT.

The V gene is TRBV15, the J gene TRBJ2-3; D uncertain. Germline V gene lookup returns CDR1 LNHNV and CDR2 YYDKDF (reference sequence). With 4 bases removed from V and 2 bases from J, the gap between germline ends came to 10 bases. This CDR3 region has 14 residues. CDR3 in amino acids: CATSIGPDTDTQYF. CDR3 DNA sequence: TGTGCCACCAGCATTGGCCCCGACACAGATACGCAGTATTTT.

This clone was seen only a few times. The chain has TRBV4-1 and TRBJ1-2; D call uncertain. Per the germline V gene, CDR1 is MGHRA and CDR2 is YSYEKL. V lost 3 bases and J 2 bases, leaving 10 bases between the germline ends. There are 14 residues in the CDR3. CDR3 in amino acids: CASSQQLGNYGYTF. The CDR3 nucleotides are TGCGCCAGCAGCCAGCAACTTGGGAACTATGGCTACACCTTC.

This clone appeared a single time. This chain connects TRBV2 to TRBJ1-1, with 10 bases identical to TRBD1. Germline loops: CDR1 SNHLY, CDR2 FYNNEI. V was pared by 6 bases and J by 7 bases, with 14 bases of the junction left unmatched. The CDR3 contains 16 residues. CDR3 DNA sequence: TGTGCCAGCAGCGGACAGGGGGGACGCGTAACACTTGAAGCTTTCTTT. This encodes CASSGQGGRVTLEAFF.

This clone was observed a few times. The DNA of the CDR3 is TGTGCCAGCAGTAAGGAGGGGCTCCAAGCTTTCTTT. This gives the protein CASSKEGLQAFF. This chain connects TRBV6-6 to TRBJ1-1; D may be TRBD1 (5 bases). From germline, CDR1 is MNHNY and CDR2 SVGAGI (reference sequence). This CDR3 contains 12 residues. V was shortened by 5 bases and J by 9 bases, with 13 bases between the two germline ends.

The chain carries TRBV6-4 and TRBJ2-3, with D possibly matching TRBD2 (5 bases). CDR1 is MRHNA and CDR2 is SNTAGT in the germline V gene. The CDR3 has 14 amino acids. Trimming removed 0 bases from V and 4 bases from J, with 8 bases in between. CDR3 sequence: CASSDSYGADTQYF. The DNA of the CDR3 is TGTGCCAGCAGTGACTCGTACGGGGCAGATACGCAGTATTTT.

The chain recombines TRBV27 with TRBJ2-7; D remains unclear. V was pared by 8 bases and J by 4 bases, with 15 bases between. Germline CDR1 MNHEY, CDR2 SMNVEV (reference sequence). The CDR3 spans 13 residues. The CDR3 DNA is TGTGCCAGCGGAATACGGCAGAATTACGAGCAGTACTTC. This gives the protein CASGIRQNYEQYF.

The rearrangement links TRBV7-8 to TRBJ1-1; D is ambiguous. This CDR3 has 15 amino acids. The V gene's germline CDR1 is SGHVS and CDR2 FQNEAQ. V gave up 5 bases and J gave up 4 bases, with 17 bases separating them. CDR3 sequence: CASSVGSGVGTEAFF. CDR3 DNA: TGTGCCAGCAGCGTTGGGTCCGGGGTAGGCACTGAAGCTTTCTTT.

This sequence joins TRBV5-6 and TRBJ1-2, with TRBD1 identical over 9 bases. This CDR3 spans 13 amino acids. Germline CDR1 and CDR2: SGHDT and YYEEEE. The ends lost 4 bases at V and 7 bases at J; junction bases unmatched: 5. The DNA for the CDR3 is TGTGCCAGCAGCCCCGGGACAGGGTCTGGCTACACCTTC. This sequence encodes CASSPGTGSGYTF. Using reference TRBV5-6 and TRBJ1-2 for the parts outside the CDR3, the full variable domain is DAGVTQSPTHLIKTRGQQVTLRCSPKSGHDTVSWYQQALGQGPQFIFQYYEEEERQRGNFPDRFSGHQFPNYSSELNVNALLLGDSALYLCASSPGTGSGYTFGSGTRLTVV.

The rearrangement uses TRBV3-1 (or the pseudogene TRBV3-2) and TRBJ1-1; 8 positions match TRBD1. V shed 1 base, J shed 10 bases, and the junction held 2 bases outside the gene matches. This CDR3 has 12 amino acids. Per germline, CDR1 LGHDT and CDR2 YNNKEL (reference sequence). For the CDR3, the DNA is TGTGCCAGCAGCCAAGTAGGACAGGGAGCTTTCTTT. Translation gives CASSQVGQGAFF.

The chain combines TRBV9 with TRBJ2-3; a possible D gene is TRBD1 (6 bases). V was cut by 4 bases and J by 0 bases, with 15 bases left in between. CDR1 is SGDLS, CDR2 YYNGEE, per germline. The length of the CDR3 is 16 residues. CDR3 nucleotides: TGTGCCAGCAGCTCTCTGGCTGGGGGCAGCACAGATACGCAGTATTTT. Its protein product is CASSSLAGGSTDTQYF.

The gene calls are TRBV6-5 and TRBJ1-2, with a possible D match to TRBD1 (6 bases). Deletions cut 6 bases from V and 7 bases from J, with 21 bases between. The V gene's germline CDR1 is MNHEY and CDR2 SVGAGI. This CDR3 is 15 amino acids long. The CDR3 loop is CASSGSPAGESGYTF. The CDR3 DNA follows: TGTGCCAGCAGCGGTTCCCCTGCAGGGGAGAGTGGCTACACCTTC.

This chain uses TRBV5-1 with TRBJ1-1; no clear D. CDR1 is SGHRS and CDR2 is YFSETQ in the germline V gene. The CDR3 sequence is 15 residues long. V gave up 3 bases and J gave up 6 bases, with 18 bases separating them. CDR3 nucleotides: TGCGCCAGCAGCTCGGGCGGGTTTACAAACTCTGAAGCTTTCTTT. It translates to CASSSGGFTNSEAFF.

The chain has TRBV18 and TRBJ1-1; D might be TRBD1 (6 bases). Germline V gene lookup returns CDR1 KGHSH and CDR2 LQKENI. Trimming cost V 5 bases and J 0 bases, with 13 bases left between them. The CDR3 is 15 residues long. CDR3 coding DNA: TGTGCCAGCTCAGACCAGGGGTCACTGAACACTGAAGCTTTCTTT. It is translated as CASSDQGSLNTEAFF.

This clone is judged medium-sized. This sequence joins TRBV6-4 and TRBJ2-1; TRBD2 matches 13 bases. Per the germline V gene, CDR1 is MRHNA and CDR2 is SNTAGT. The ends lost 3 bases at V and 7 bases at J; junction bases unmatched: 0. This CDR3 has 14 residues. The CDR3: CASSETSGGNEQFF. The CDR3 DNA sequence: TGTGCCAGCAGTGAGACTAGCGGGGGGAATGAGCAGTTCTTC.

This sequence joins TRBV21-1 and TRBJ1-2. TRBV21-1 is noted as a pseudogene. The length of the CDR3 is 17 residues. CDR3: CASSKAGGAPICYGYTF. CDR3 in DNA: TGTGCCAGCAGCAAAGCGGGGGGGGCCCCGATATGCTATGGCTACACCTTC.

This chain uses TRBV5-4 with TRBJ1-2, with TRBD1 matching over 9 bases. The junction had 9 bases not matched to a gene; V was cut back by 2 bases and J by 7 bases. In germline, CDR1 is SGHNT, CDR2 YYREEE (reference sequence). There are 15 residues in the CDR3. CDR3 coding DNA: TGTGCCAGCAGCTTCCTACAGGGGGCGAAAGCTGGCTACACCTTC. It translates to CASSFLQGAKAGYTF.

V usage is TRBV30 and J usage is TRBJ2-2; 7 nucleotides align to TRBD1. The V segment lost 0 bases and the J segment 8 bases; nucleotides outside the gene matches: 9. CDR1 GTSNPN and CDR2 SVGIG come from the germline V gene (reference sequence). CDR3 length equals 15 residues. The CDR3 DNA sequence: TGTGCCTGGAGTGTATTTGGCAGGGGGACAGGGGAGCTGTTTTTT. It encodes CAWSVFGRGTGELFF.

V usage is TRBV7-2 and J usage is TRBJ2-1; 7 bases map to TRBD1. The V gene's germline CDR1 is SGHTA and CDR2 FQGNSA. The CDR3 is made up of 15 amino acids. J lost 8 bases, V lost 1 base, and 8 bases had no gene match. CDR3 amino acids: CASSLGTGRGDEQFF. CDR3 in DNA: TGTGCCAGCAGCTTAGGGACAGGCCGAGGGGATGAGCAGTTCTTC.

The V gene is TRBV5-6, the J gene TRBJ1-5; 9 positions match TRBD1. Looked up from germline, CDR1 is SGHDT and CDR2 is YYEEEE. The CDR3 is 15 residues long. J was trimmed by 7 bases and V by 3 bases; bases with no gene match: 8. The CDR3 DNA is TGTGCCAGCAGCTGGGGACAGGGAAAGAGCCAGCCCCAGCATTTT. Its translation: CASSWGQGKSQPQHF. The full variable domain, completed using reference TRBV5-6 and TRBJ1-5, is DAGVTQSPTHLIKTRGQQVTLRCSPKSGHDTVSWYQQALGQGPQFIFQYYEEEERQRGNFPDRFSGHQFPNYSSELNVNALLLGDSALYLCASSWGQGKSQPQHFGDGTRLSIL.

The chain is built from TRBV6-5 and TRBJ1-2; 7 bases map to TRBD1. Germline lookup yields CDR1 MNHEY and CDR2 SVGAGI. The V segment lost 3 bases and the J segment 4 bases; nucleotides outside the gene matches: 11. CDR3 length: 16 amino acids. CDR3 amino acids: CASSYSTGSFGYGYTF. The CDR3 DNA is TGTGCCAGCAGTTATTCGACAGGGTCCTTCGGCTATGGCTACACCTTC.

The chain is built from TRBV5-1 and TRBJ2-2; the D gene is possibly TRBD1 (5 bases). V was trimmed by 5 bases and J by 5 bases, leaving 7 bases between them. The CDR3 is 12 amino acids. The V gene's germline CDR1 is SGHRS and CDR2 YFSETQ. The CDR3 loop reads CASRKGTGELFF. CDR3 DNA: TGCGCCAGCAGAAAGGGGACCGGGGAGCTGTTTTTT.

The CDR3 sequence is CATSRDGRGPYNEQFF. The CDR3 coding sequence is TGTGCCACCAGCAGAGATGGAAGGGGCCCCTACAATGAGCAGTTCTTC. The chain has TRBV15 and TRBJ2-1; tentative D call: TRBD1 (5 bases). The CDR3 loop spans 16 amino acids. Trimming pared 0 bases from V and 2 bases from J, leaving 11 bases between. Germline V gene lookup returns CDR1 LNHNV and CDR2 YYDKDF (reference sequence).

This sequence joins TRBV10-2 and TRBJ2-7, with a possible D match to TRBD2 (6 bases). Trimming shortened V by 10 bases and J by 13 bases, and 23 bases separated the two germline ends. There are 12 residues in the CDR3. CDR1 is WSHSY, CDR2 SAAADI, per germline. The CDR3 loop is CATMDLGTVLYF. In nucleotides, the CDR3 is TGCGCCACCATGGACCTCGGGACTGTTCTCTACTTC.

In its sample, this clone was seen a few times. Compared with germline, one end of the junction differs, possibly owing to a read error. The rearrangement uses TRBV30 and TRBJ1-3; D gene ambiguous. This CDR3 has 13 residues. Germline V gene sequence: CDR1 GTSNPN, CDR2 SVGIG (reference sequence). The CDR3 DNA reads TGTGCCTGGGCCCCCCGGGCAGCCACCCATTTAAATTTT. Amino acids: CAWAPRAATHLNF.

This clone was recorded a few times. The rearrangement uses TRBV5-4 and TRBJ1-2; TRBD1 matches at 7 bases. After removal of 4 bases from V and 3 bases from J, the junction contained 9 bases not matched to a gene. Germline CDR1 is SGHNT and CDR2 is YYREEE (reference sequence). CDR3 length: 15 amino acids. In nucleotides, the CDR3 is TGTGCCAGCAGCGCGGGGACAGTCTGGGACTATGGCTACACCTTC. Its protein product is CASSAGTVWDYGYTF.

This chain uses TRBV6-5 with TRBJ2-2; D ambiguous. The V gene's germline CDR1 is MNHEY and CDR2 SVGAGI. Trimming removed 4 bases from V and 8 bases from J, with 11 bases in between. This CDR3 contains 13 residues. DNA of the CDR3: TGTGCCAGCAGTTTAGCAGCGTTAGGGGAGCTGTTTTTT. It encodes CASSLAALGELFF.